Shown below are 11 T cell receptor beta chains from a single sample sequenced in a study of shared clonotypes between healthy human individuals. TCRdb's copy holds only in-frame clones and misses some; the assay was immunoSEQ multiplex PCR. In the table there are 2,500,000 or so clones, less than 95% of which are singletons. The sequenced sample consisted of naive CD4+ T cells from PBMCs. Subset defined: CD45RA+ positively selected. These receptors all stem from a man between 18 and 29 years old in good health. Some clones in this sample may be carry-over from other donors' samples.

CDR3 coding DNA: TGTGCCAGCAAACAGGGGGGTTGGCGAGAAAAACTGTTTTTT. Its translation is CASKQGGWREKLFF. The V gene is TRBV28, the J gene TRBJ1-4; 8 nucleotides align to TRBD1. Looked up from germline, CDR1 is MDHEN and CDR2 is SYDVKM. The CDR3 loop spans 14 amino acids. V was clipped by 7 bases and J by 8 bases; unmatched bases: 9.

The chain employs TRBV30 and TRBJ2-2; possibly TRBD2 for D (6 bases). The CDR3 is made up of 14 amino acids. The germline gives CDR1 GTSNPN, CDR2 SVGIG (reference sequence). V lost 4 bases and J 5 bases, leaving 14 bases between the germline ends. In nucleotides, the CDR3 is TGTGCCTGGAAGACGGGAGTGCATACCGGGGAGCTGTTTTTT. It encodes CAWKTGVHTGELFF.

The CDR3 reads CASSTGYRVAGLPGANVLTF. Written as DNA, the CDR3 is TGTGCCAGTAGTACGGGCTATCGGGTGGCAGGGCTACCTGGGGCCAACGTCCTGACTTTC. This rearrangement joins TRBV19 to TRBJ2-6; a weak D match, TRBD1 (5 bases). The CDR3 has 20 amino acids. Germline CDR1 LNHDA, CDR2 SQIVND (reference sequence). V lost 4 bases, J lost 2 bases, and 24 bases lay in between.

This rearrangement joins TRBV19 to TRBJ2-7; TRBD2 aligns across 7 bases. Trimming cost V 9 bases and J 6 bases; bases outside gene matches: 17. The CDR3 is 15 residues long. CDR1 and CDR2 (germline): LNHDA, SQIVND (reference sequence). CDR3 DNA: TGTGCCAGCGGACTCGGACTAGTATCGTCGGGCGAGCAGTACTTC. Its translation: CASGLGLVSSGEQYF. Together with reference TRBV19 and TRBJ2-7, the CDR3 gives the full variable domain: DGGITQSPKYLFRKEGQNVTLSCEQNLNHDAMYWYRQDPGQGLRLIYYSQIVNDFQKGDIAEGYSVSREKKESFPLTVTSAQKNPTAFYLCASGLGLVSSGEQYFGPGTRLTVT.

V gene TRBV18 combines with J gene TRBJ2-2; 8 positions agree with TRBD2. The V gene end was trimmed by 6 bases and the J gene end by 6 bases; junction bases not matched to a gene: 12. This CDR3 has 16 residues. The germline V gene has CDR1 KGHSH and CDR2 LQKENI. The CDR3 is CASSVSSGREPGELFF. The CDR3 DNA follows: TGTGCCAGCTCGGTCTCTAGCGGGCGTGAACCCGGGGAGCTGTTTTTT.

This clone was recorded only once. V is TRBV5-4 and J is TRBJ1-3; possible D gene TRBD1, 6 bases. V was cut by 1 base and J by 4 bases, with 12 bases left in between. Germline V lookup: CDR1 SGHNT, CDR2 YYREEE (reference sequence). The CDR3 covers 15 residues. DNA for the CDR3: TGTGCCAGCAGCTTGTACAAACAGGGAGGAAACACCATATATTTT. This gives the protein CASSLYKQGGNTIYF.

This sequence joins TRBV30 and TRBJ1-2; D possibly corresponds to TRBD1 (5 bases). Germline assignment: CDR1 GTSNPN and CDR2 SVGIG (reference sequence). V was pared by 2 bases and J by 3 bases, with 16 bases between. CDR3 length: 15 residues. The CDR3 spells CAWSPTGGFDYGYTF. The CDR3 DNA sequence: TGTGCCTGGAGTCCCACGGGGGGATTTGACTATGGCTACACCTTC.

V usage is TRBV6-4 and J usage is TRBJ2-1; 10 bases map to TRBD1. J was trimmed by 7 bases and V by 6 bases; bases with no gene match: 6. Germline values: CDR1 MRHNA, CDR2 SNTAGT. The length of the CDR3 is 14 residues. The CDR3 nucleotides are TGTGCCAGCAGCCGGACAGGGGGAGTTAATGAGCAGTTCTTC. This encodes CASSRTGGVNEQFF.

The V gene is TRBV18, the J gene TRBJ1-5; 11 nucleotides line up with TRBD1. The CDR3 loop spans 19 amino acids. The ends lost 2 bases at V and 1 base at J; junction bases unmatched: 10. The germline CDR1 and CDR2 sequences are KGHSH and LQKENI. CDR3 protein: CASSPNPGTGGRSNQPQHF. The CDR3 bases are TGTGCCAGCTCACCAAACCCCGGGACAGGGGGGAGGAGCAATCAGCCCCAGCATTTT. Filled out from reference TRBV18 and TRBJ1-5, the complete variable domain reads NAGVMQNPRHLVRRRGQEARLRCSPMKGHSHVYWYRQLPEEGLKFMVYLQKENIIDESGMPKERFSAEFPKEGPSILRIQQVVRGDSAAYFCASSPNPGTGGRSNQPQHFGDGTRLSIL.

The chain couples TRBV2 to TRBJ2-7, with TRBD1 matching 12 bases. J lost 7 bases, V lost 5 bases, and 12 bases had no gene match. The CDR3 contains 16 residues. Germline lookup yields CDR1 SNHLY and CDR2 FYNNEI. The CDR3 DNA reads TGTGCCAGCAGTAAGGGATCGGGACAGGGGGCGGGAGAGCAGTACTTC. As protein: CASSKGSGQGAGEQYF. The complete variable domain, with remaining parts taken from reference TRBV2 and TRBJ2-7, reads EPEVTQTPSHQVTQMGQEVILRCVPISNHLYFYWYRQILGQKVEFLVSFYNNEISEKSEIFDDQFSVERPDGSNFTLKIRSTKLEDSAMYFCASSKGSGQGAGEQYFGPGTRLTVT.

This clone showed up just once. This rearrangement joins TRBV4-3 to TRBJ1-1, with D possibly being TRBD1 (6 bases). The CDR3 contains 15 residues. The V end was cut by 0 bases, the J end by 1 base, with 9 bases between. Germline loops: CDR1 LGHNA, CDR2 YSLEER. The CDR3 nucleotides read TGCGCCAGCAGCCAAGATGCCAGGGGGAACACTGAAGCTTTCTTT. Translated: CASSQDARGNTEAFF.